The 22 T cell receptor beta chains reported below all come from one sample, sequenced in a study of long-term antiretroviral therapy in people with HIV. Samples were assayed with immunoSEQ v3.0 at survey level. Some clones are missing from TCRdb's copy, which holds only in-frame ones; the method was immunoSEQ multiplex PCR. Of 37,000 or so clones listed, less than 85% were seen once; the top ten hold less than 6%. This sample comprised unsorted PBMCs, obtained 3.4 years after starting antiretroviral therapy. The receptors stem from a man aged 25 to 45 with HIV.

CDR3 DNA sequence: TGCGCCAGCAGCCAAGATGGGGACGAGTTTGGAAAACTGTTTTTT. It is translated as CASSQDGDEFGKLFF. This sequence joins TRBV4-3 and TRBJ1-4, with a possible D match to TRBD1 (5 bases). Per germline, CDR1 LGHNA and CDR2 YSLEER. Between the trimmed V and J ends, which lost 0 bases and 10 bases, there was a span of 15 bases. This CDR3 is 15 amino acids long.

The J gene is TRBJ2-1, the V gene TRBV15; 9 positions agree with TRBD2. V lost 0 bases to trimming and J lost 9 bases; unmatched junction nucleotides: 21. The CDR3 runs to 20 residues. Germline V gives CDR1 LNHNV, CDR2 YYDKDF (reference sequence). This CDR3 reads CATSRDPELAGSKGGGEQFF. CDR3 DNA: TGTGCCACCAGCAGAGATCCTGAGCTAGCGGGATCTAAAGGGGGGGGTGAGCAGTTCTTC.

The rearrangement joins TRBV7-2 to TRBJ1-2; tentative D call: TRBD1 (5 bases). The CDR3 totals 15 residues. V gave up 6 bases and J gave up 3 bases, with 17 bases separating them. CDR1 and CDR2 from the germline V gene are SGHTA and FQGNSA. CDR3 in amino acids: CASSSRSSGYYGYTF. The CDR3 DNA reads as TGTGCCAGCAGTTCACGAAGTTCAGGGTACTATGGCTACACCTTC.

Regarding this clone: The sample holds other DNA sequences that translate to the same CDR3. The chain uses TRBV6-6 and TRBJ1-5; D might be TRBD1 (5 bases). Trimming left V 0 bases short and J 0 bases short, with 9 bases between. This CDR3 contains 16 residues. Germline V gene data show CDR1 as MNHNY and CDR2 as SVGAGI (reference sequence). CDR3: CASSYSTAYSNQPQHF. The CDR3 bases are TGTGCCAGCAGTTACTCGACAGCTTATAGCAATCAGCCCCAGCATTTT.

This chain connects TRBV11-2 to TRBJ1-1, with D hard to call. CDR3 length: 13 amino acids. CDR1 SGHAT and CDR2 FQNNGV come from the germline V gene. The V end was cut by 1 base, the J end by 3 bases, with 6 bases between. In DNA form, the CDR3 reads TGTGCCAGCAGCTTAGTTGGGTACACTGAAGCTTTCTTT. Its translation is CASSLVGYTEAFF.

V usage is TRBV19 and J usage is TRBJ1-1, with D perhaps matching TRBD1 (5 bases). Trimming pared 1 base from V and 8 bases from J, leaving 11 bases between. Germline CDR1 LNHDA, CDR2 SQIVND (reference sequence). The CDR3 is 13 amino acids. The CDR3 DNA reads TGTGCCAGTAGTATAGTTAGGACACGAGAAGCTTTCTTT. Translated: CASSIVRTREAFF.

This clone was counted a few times. The chain carries TRBV11-3 and TRBJ2-1; D is ambiguous. Trimming shortened V by 1 base and J by 4 bases, and 11 bases separated the two germline ends. This CDR3 is 15 amino acids long. Germline CDR1 SGHNT, CDR2 YENEEA. The CDR3 coding sequence is TGTGCCAGCAGCTTAGGCAGCGCCTCTTACAATGAGCAGTTCTTC. Amino acids: CASSLGSASYNEQFF.

The J gene is TRBJ1-4, the V gene TRBV7-2; maybe TRBD1 (5 bases). The germline V gene encodes CDR1 SGHTA and CDR2 FQGNSA. This CDR3 spans 14 amino acids. Trimming left V 5 bases short and J 10 bases short, with 17 bases between. CDR3 region: CASSPGTQSLKLFF. DNA for the CDR3: TGTGCCAGCAGCCCCGGGACGCAAAGTCTAAAACTGTTTTTT.

The chain combines TRBV6-5 with TRBJ1-4, with 7 bases aligning to TRBD1. V shed 5 bases and J 8 bases; nucleotides not matched to a gene: 11. The CDR3 runs 15 residues. CDR1 is MNHEY and CDR2 is SVGAGI in the germline V gene. This CDR3 reads CASSINPGQPEKLFF. The DNA of the CDR3 is TGTGCCAGCAGTATTAACCCGGGACAGCCGGAAAAACTGTTTTTT.

The DNA of the CDR3 is TGTGCCAGCAGTTTTTCGGGGAGGCACGAGCAGTACTTC. It translates to CASSFSGRHEQYF. This chain links TRBV28 with TRBJ2-7; tentatively, D is TRBD2 (6 bases). V was shortened by 3 bases and J by 5 bases, with 11 bases between the two germline ends. The CDR3 runs 13 residues. Per germline, CDR1 MDHEN and CDR2 SYDVKM.

This clone appeared a single time. The V and J genes are TRBV11-2 and TRBJ2-2; 8 nucleotides match TRBD2. The length of the CDR3 is 15 residues. The V gene's germline CDR1 is SGHAT and CDR2 FQNNGV. The ends lost 5 bases at V and 5 bases at J; junction bases unmatched: 7. DNA for the CDR3: TGTGCCAGCAGCGCAGGACTAGCTCCGACCGGGGAGCTGTTTTTT. This codes for CASSAGLAPTGELFF.

The V and J genes are TRBV10-3 and TRBJ2-7, with TRBD2 identical over 9 bases. The CDR3 is 14 amino acids. Germline V CDR1 and CDR2: ENHRY, SYGVKD. V lost 11 bases and J lost 2; bases outside the gene matches: 10. The CDR3 nucleotides read TGTGCCTCCCAGTCTCTAGCGGGACCCTACGAGCAGTACTTC. Translating gives CASQSLAGPYEQYF.

In this sample, this clone turned up a few times. J is TRBJ2-7 and V is TRBV4-1, with D tentatively TRBD1 (6 bases). This CDR3 spans 17 amino acids. CDR1 and CDR2 (germline): MGHRA, YSYEKL. The ends were cut back, 4 bases at V and 2 bases at J, with 21 bases in the middle. The CDR3 spells CASSRLTGTKNPYEQYF. CDR3 nucleotide sequence: TGCGCCAGCAGCCGGCTCACCGGGACAAAAAACCCCTACGAGCAGTACTTC.

This clone was seen only once. A read error may produce the germline difference seen at one junction end. CDR3 sequence: CASSLGFLNIGELFF. In nucleotides, the CDR3 is TGCGCCAGCAGCCTAGGCTTTTTAAACATCGGGGAGCTGTTTTTT. This rearrangement joins TRBV4-3 to TRBJ2-2; D ambiguous. The CDR3 contains 15 residues. Germline-derived CDR1 and CDR2 are LGHNA and YSLEER.

V is TRBV18 and J is TRBJ1-2, with D unclear. V was shortened by 3 bases and J by 3 bases, with 8 bases between the two germline ends. The CDR3 spans 13 residues. Germline V gives CDR1 KGHSH, CDR2 LQKENI. CDR3 coding DNA: TGTGCCAGCTCACCGGGCGGAGACTATGGCTACACCTTC. It specifies CASSPGGDYGYTF.

In DNA, the CDR3 is TGTGCCAGCAGGGAAACAGGGGGCACCTATGGCTACACCTTC. Translation: CASRETGGTYGYTF. This chain connects TRBV28 to TRBJ1-2; 9 bases agree with TRBD1. The CDR3 sequence is 14 residues long. V shed 6 bases, J shed 4 bases, and the junction held 6 bases outside the gene matches. From germline, CDR1 is MDHEN and CDR2 SYDVKM.

The J gene is TRBJ2-7, the V gene TRBV9; perhaps TRBD1 as D (6 bases). The CDR3 loop spans 14 amino acids. Germline CDR1 is SGDLS and CDR2 is YYNGEE. The germline V and J ends were trimmed by 0 bases and 0 bases, with 7 bases remaining between them. CDR3 in DNA: TGTGCCAGCAGCGTAGAAGGGGGCTCCTACGAGCAGTACTTC. Translating gives CASSVEGGSYEQYF.

This clone appeared once. This chain joins TRBV11-2 and TRBJ2-7; possible D gene TRBD1, 5 bases. The V end lost 5 bases, the J end lost 2 bases, and 19 bases lay between the germline ends. The germline V gene has CDR1 SGHAT and CDR2 FQNNGV. The CDR3 loop spans 16 amino acids. The CDR3 DNA reads TGTGCCAGCAGCCCCCCTATGGGGCGTCTAACCTACGAGCAGTACTTC. Translating gives CASSPPMGRLTYEQYF. The full variable domain, with the rest looked up from reference TRBV11-2 and TRBJ2-7, is EAGVAQSPRYKIIEKRQSVAFWCNPISGHATLYWYQQILGQGPKLLIQFQNNGVVDDSQLPKDRFSAERLKGVDSTLKIQPAKLEDSAVYLCASSPPMGRLTYEQYFGPGTRLTVT.

This chain links TRBV7-8 with TRBJ1-4, with D possibly being TRBD1 (5 bases). This CDR3 is 20 amino acids long. Deletions cut 3 bases from V and 3 bases from J, with 26 bases between. Germline V gene data show CDR1 as SGHVS and CDR2 as FQNEAQ. CDR3 DNA sequence: TGTGCCAGCAGCTTCCTAGTTCTAGGGGAAGGCTCTGTCGCTAATGAAAAACTGTTTTTT. It yields the protein CASSFLVLGEGSVANEKLFF.

The table lists this clone with a few counts. The chain carries TRBV19 and TRBJ2-1; D might be TRBD1 or TRBD2, each matching 5 bases. The V end lost 5 bases, the J end lost 9 bases, and 8 bases lay between the germline ends. This CDR3 is 11 amino acids long. Germline assignment: CDR1 LNHDA and CDR2 SQIVND (reference sequence). As DNA, the CDR3 is TGTGCCAGTAGTCTGGGACCTGAGCAGTTCTTC. Protein product: CASSLGPEQFF.

V is TRBV6-1 and J is TRBJ1-3, with D possibly matching TRBD1 (6 bases). Trimming shortened V by 3 bases and J by 2 bases, and 8 bases separated the two germline ends. This CDR3 has 14 amino acids. Germline V lookup: CDR1 MNHNS, CDR2 SASEGT. CDR3 loop: CASSDRGTGNTIYF. In nucleotides, the CDR3 is TGTGCCAGCAGTGACAGGGGAACTGGAAACACCATATATTTT.

The V gene is TRBV9, the J gene TRBJ1-1, with unresolved D. Germline lookup yields CDR1 SGDLS and CDR2 YYNGEE. This CDR3 has 13 amino acids. V gave up 0 bases and J gave up 2 bases, with 5 bases separating them. The CDR3 nucleotides read TGTGCCAGCAGCGTAGAAGTTAACACTGAAGCTTTCTTT. Translation gives CASSVEVNTEAFF.